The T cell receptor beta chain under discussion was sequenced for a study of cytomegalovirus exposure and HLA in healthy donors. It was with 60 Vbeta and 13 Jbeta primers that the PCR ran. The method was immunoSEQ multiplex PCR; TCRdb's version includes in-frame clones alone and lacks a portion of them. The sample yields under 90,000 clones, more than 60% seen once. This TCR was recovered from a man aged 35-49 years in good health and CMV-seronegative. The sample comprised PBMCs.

The CDR3 is CASSSDSLHTIYF. The CDR3 nucleotides are TGTGCCAGCAGCTCTGACAGTCTCCACACCATATATTTT. The chain combines TRBV7-9 with TRBJ1-3, with TRBD1 as a possible D gene (5 bases). V was shortened by 4 bases and J by 8 bases, with 12 bases between the two germline ends. Germline CDR1 reads SEHNR; CDR2 reads FQNEAQ (reference sequence). CDR3 length: 13 amino acids. The full variable domain, in which reference TRBV7-9 and TRBJ1-3 provide the parts outside the CDR3, is DTGVSQNPRHKITKRGQNVTFRCDPISEHNRLYWYRQTLGQGPEFLTYFQNEAQLEKSRLLSDRFSAERPKGSFSTLEIQRTEQGDSAMYLCASSSDSLHTIYFGEGSWLTVV.